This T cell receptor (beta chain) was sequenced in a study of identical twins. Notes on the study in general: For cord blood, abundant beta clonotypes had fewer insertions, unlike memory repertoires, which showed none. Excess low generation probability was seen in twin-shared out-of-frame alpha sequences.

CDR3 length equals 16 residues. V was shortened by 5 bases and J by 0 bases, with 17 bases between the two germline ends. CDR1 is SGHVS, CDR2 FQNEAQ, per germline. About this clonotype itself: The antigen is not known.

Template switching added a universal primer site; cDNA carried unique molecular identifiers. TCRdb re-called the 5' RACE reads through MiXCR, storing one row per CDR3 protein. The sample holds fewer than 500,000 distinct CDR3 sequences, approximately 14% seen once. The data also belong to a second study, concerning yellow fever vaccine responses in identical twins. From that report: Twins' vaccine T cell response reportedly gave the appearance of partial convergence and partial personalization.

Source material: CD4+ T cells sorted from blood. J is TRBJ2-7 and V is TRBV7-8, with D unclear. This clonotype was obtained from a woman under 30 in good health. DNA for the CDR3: TGTGCCAGCAGCCTTAGACCGCGTCAAGCCTCCTACGAGCAGTACTTC. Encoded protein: CASSLRPRQASYEQYF.